These T cell receptor beta chains were read from a single sample in a study of blood T cells in healthy people across ages. Each CDR3 protein is one row after TCRdb ran MiXCR on the 5' RACE reads. Of about 670,000 distinct CDR3 sequences in the sample, 40% to 45% were seen once. Specimen: blood. The receptors stem from a man aged 80 or over in good health. Both conserved end residues are part of each CDR3. The D gene is left open where the match is weak. Clone size is not always given. Where it is, it says once, few, many or a class for expanded clones.

clone size: .; V gene: TRBV7-2; D gene: .; J gene: TRBJ2-5; CDR3 protein: CASALRAGTLETQYF; CDR3 DNA: TGTGCCTCAGCCCTCCGAGCAGGGACCCTAGAGACCCAGTACTTC
clone size: many; V gene: TRBV29-1; D gene: .; J gene: TRBJ2-1; CDR3 protein: CSVVGVRRSYNEQFF; CDR3 DNA: TGCAGCGTTGTGGGGGTTCGTCGCTCCTACAATGAGCAGTTCTTC
clone size: .; V gene: TRBV6-1; D gene: .; J gene: TRBJ2-1; CDR3 protein: CATAGNRYNEQFF; CDR3 DNA: TGTGCCACCGCGGGGAACAGATACAATGAGCAGTTCTTC
clone size: many; V gene: TRBV6-1; D gene: .; J gene: TRBJ1-4; CDR3 protein: CASAQVRTEKLFF; CDR3 DNA: TGTGCCAGCGCCCAAGTCCGGACAGAAAAACTGTTTTTT
clone size: .; V gene: TRBV14; D gene: TRBD2; J gene: TRBJ2-1; CDR3 protein: CASSPSSLAGADNEQFF; CDR3 DNA: TGTGCCAGCAGCCCCTCCTCGCTAGCGGGGGCCGACAATGAGCAGTTCTTC
clone size: .; V gene: TRBV12-3/TRBV12-4; D gene: TRBD1; J gene: TRBJ2-3; CDR3 protein: CASDRDRFTDTQYF; CDR3 DNA: TGTGCCAGCGATAGGGACAGATTTACAGATACGCAGTATTTT
clone size: few; V gene: TRBV6-2/TRBV6-3; D gene: .; J gene: TRBJ2-1; CDR3 protein: CASSSRVGKSEQFF; CDR3 DNA: TGTGCCAGCAGCTCCCGGGTAGGGAAGTCTGAGCAGTTCTTC
clone size: .; V gene: TRBV20-1; D gene: .; J gene: TRBJ1-1; CDR3 protein: CSAGITTEAFF; CDR3 DNA: TGCAGTGCTGGAATCACCACTGAAGCTTTCTTT
clone size: once; V gene: TRBV4-3; D gene: TRBD2; J gene: TRBJ2-2; CDR3 protein: CASSQEPPTSPNTGELFF; CDR3 DNA: TGCGCCAGCAGCCAAGAACCGCCGACTAGCCCAAACACCGGGGAGCTGTTTTTT
clone size: few; V gene: TRBV5-1; D gene: .; J gene: TRBJ2-5; CDR3 protein: CASNAEGEETQYF; CDR3 DNA: TGCGCCAGCAATGCAGAGGGGGAGGAGACCCAGTACTTC
clone size: few; V gene: TRBV20-1; D gene: TRBD2; J gene: TRBJ2-3; CDR3 protein: CSATLAGGLSDTQYF; CDR3 DNA: TGCAGTGCTACCCTAGCGGGGGGGTTGTCAGATACGCAGTATTTT
clone size: .; V gene: TRBV6-5; D gene: .; J gene: TRBJ2-2; CDR3 protein: CASSYGTRPWEDTGELFF; CDR3 DNA: TGTGCCAGCAGTTACGGGACAAGACCCTGGGAGGACACCGGGGAGCTGTTTTTT
clone size: .; V gene: TRBV7-9; D gene: .; J gene: TRBJ2-5; CDR3 protein: CASSWTEGETQYF; CDR3 DNA: TGTGCCAGCAGCTGGACGGAGGGTGAGACCCAGTACTTC
clone size: many; V gene: TRBV7-2; D gene: .; J gene: TRBJ2-3; CDR3 protein: CASSLDFTDTQYF; CDR3 DNA: TGTGCCAGCAGCCTCGACTTCACAGATACGCAGTATTTT
clone size: .; V gene: TRBV28; D gene: .; J gene: TRBJ2-7; CDR3 protein: CASSLPRRDSEQYF; CDR3 DNA: TGTGCCAGCAGCCTCCCCCGGAGGGATTCCGAGCAGTACTTC
clone size: few; V gene: TRBV29-1; D gene: .; J gene: TRBJ2-5; CDR3 protein: CSVGGRGQETQYF; CDR3 DNA: TGCAGCGTTGGCGGCAGGGGACAAGAGACCCAGTACTTC
clone size: once; V gene: TRBV3-1; D gene: TRBD2; J gene: TRBJ2-1; CDR3 protein: CASSLTPGLAGETQFF; CDR3 DNA: TGTGCCAGCAGCCTAACTCCGGGACTAGCGGGAGAGACCCAGTTCTTC
clone size: .; V gene: TRBV20-1; D gene: TRBD2; J gene: TRBJ2-7; CDR3 protein: CSARRREVESSYEQYF; CDR3 DNA: TGCAGTGCTAGAAGGCGGGAGGTCGAGAGCTCCTACGAGCAGTACTTC
clone size: .; V gene: TRBV7-2; D gene: TRBD1; J gene: TRBJ2-7; CDR3 protein: CASSLPGQGVLYEQYF; CDR3 DNA: TGTGCCAGCAGCCTCCCGGGACAGGGAGTTTTGTACGAGCAGTACTTC
clone size: few; V gene: TRBV5-1; D gene: .; J gene: TRBJ2-7; CDR3 protein: CASSFRADRGEQYF; CDR3 DNA: TGCGCCAGCAGCTTCCGAGCGGACCGGGGCGAGCAGTACTTC
clone size: .; V gene: TRBV27; D gene: TRBD2; J gene: TRBJ2-7; CDR3 protein: CAAWTTGGLATSRSSYEQYF; CDR3 DNA: TGTGCCGCCTGGACCACCGGGGGACTAGCGACCTCCAGGAGCTCCTACGAGCAGTACTTC
clone size: .; V gene: TRBV5-1; D gene: .; J gene: TRBJ2-7; CDR3 protein: CASSPGDHSRYEQYF; CDR3 DNA: TGCGCCAGCAGCCCCGGGGACCACTCCCGCTACGAGCAGTACTTC
clone size: .; V gene: TRBV4-3; D gene: .; J gene: TRBJ1-1; CDR3 protein: CASSQDWGDTEAFF; CDR3 DNA: TGCGCCAGCAGCCAAGATTGGGGGGACACTGAAGCTTTCTTT
clone size: .; V gene: TRBV24-1; D gene: .; J gene: TRBJ2-3; CDR3 protein: CATRTGTSTDTQYF; CDR3 DNA: TGTGCCACCAGGACCGGGACGAGCACAGATACGCAGTATTTT
clone size: few; V gene: TRBV6-5; D gene: TRBD2; J gene: TRBJ2-5; CDR3 protein: CASTGLAGGKETQYF; CDR3 DNA: TGTGCCAGCACGGGACTAGCGGGGGGGAAAGAGACCCAGTACTTC
clone size: .; V gene: TRBV15; D gene: .; J gene: TRBJ2-7; CDR3 protein: CATSRNQGYEQYF; CDR3 DNA: TGTGCCACCAGCAGAAATCAGGGTTACGAGCAGTACTTC
clone size: .; V gene: TRBV6-2/TRBV6-3; D gene: .; J gene: TRBJ2-3; CDR3 protein: CASTRRGRGAPSTDTQYF; CDR3 DNA: TGTGCCAGCACGCGAAGAGGAAGGGGGGCCCCAAGCACAGATACGCAGTATTTT
clone size: .; V gene: TRBV5-1; D gene: .; J gene: TRBJ2-5; CDR3 protein: CASSGATEQETQYF; CDR3 DNA: TGCGCCAGCAGCGGGGCAACAGAACAAGAGACCCAGTACTTC
clone size: many; V gene: TRBV11-2; D gene: .; J gene: TRBJ2-7; CDR3 protein: CASSLVPGVHEQYF; CDR3 DNA: TGTGCCAGCAGCTTAGTTCCAGGGGTCCACGAGCAGTACTTC
clone size: few; V gene: TRBV7-7; D gene: TRBD2; J gene: TRBJ2-5; CDR3 protein: CASSFTSGGEETQYF; CDR3 DNA: TGTGCCAGCAGCTTCACTAGCGGGGGCGAAGAGACCCAGTACTTC
clone size: few; V gene: TRBV7-8; D gene: .; J gene: TRBJ2-7; CDR3 protein: CASSLTQGSADEQYF; CDR3 DNA: TGTGCCAGCAGCTTAACCCAGGGCTCCGCTGACGAGCAGTACTTC
clone size: .; V gene: TRBV25-1; D gene: .; J gene: TRBJ1-1; CDR3 protein: CASRTGFNTEAFF; CDR3 DNA: TGTGCCAGCAGAACAGGCTTTAACACTGAAGCTTTCTTT